A selection of T cell receptor beta chains follows, all from one sample in a study of molecular identifiers for immune sequencing clone quantification. TCRdb ran MiXCR on the PCR reads and lists one entry per CDR3 protein. The table records more than 450,000 distinct CDR3 sequences, around 23% of them present only once. The sequenced sample consisted of naive CD8+ T cells from blood, with Jurkat cell RNA spiked in. The receptors stem from a human donor in good health. Some libraries in this study had Jurkat cell RNA spiked in. CDR3s include the opening cysteine and the closing phenylalanine or tryptophan. The D gene is left open where the match is weak. Clone sizes are given selectively: once, few, many, or a class where the clone is expanded.

>17|TRBJ2-3|TRBV7-6|few|TRBD2
CASSPIHGGRVIDTQYF
TGTGCCAGCAGCCCGATACATGGCGGGAGGGTCATCGATACGCAGTATTTT
>15|TRBJ1-1|TRBV6-2/TRBV6-3|few|TRBD1
CASSYPGQRNTEAFF
TGTGCCAGCAGTTACCCGGGACAGAGAAACACTGAAGCTTTCTTT
>17|TRBJ2-3|TRBV15|NA|NA
CATSRLPGAGEADTQYF
TGTGCCACCAGCAGACTTCCAGGGGCGGGAGAGGCAGATACGCAGTATTTT
>13|TRBJ2-7|TRBV20-1|NA|NA
CGASEAGSYEQYF
TGCGGTGCTAGTGAGGCAGGATCCTACGAGCAGTACTTC
>14|TRBJ2-5|TRBV24-1|few|NA
CATSGTAQWETQYF
TGTGCCACCAGTGGGACAGCCCAGTGGGAGACCCAGTACTTC
>14|TRBJ2-7|TRBV27|NA|NA
CASSFGPSGYEQYF
TGTGCCAGCAGTTTTGGGCCAAGCGGCTACGAGCAGTACTTC
>16|TRBJ2-3|TRBV7-2|NA|NA
CASSSRGDRAPDTQYF
TGTGCCAGCAGCTCGCGGGGGGACAGGGCACCAGATACGCAGTATTTT
>16|TRBJ2-2|TRBV6-2/TRBV6-3|few|TRBD2
CASSYGLATNTGELFF
TGTGCCAGCAGTTACGGACTAGCGACGAACACCGGGGAGCTGTTTTTT
>15|TRBJ2-1|TRBV4-3|many|TRBD2
CASSQPGLAGEGQFF
TGCGCCAGCAGCCAACCCGGACTAGCGGGAGAAGGGCAGTTCTTC
>14|TRBJ1-2|TRBV7-9|few|NA
CASSPPGQTYGYTF
TGTGCCAGCAGCCCGCCCGGTCAGACCTATGGCTACACCTTC
>15|TRBJ1-6|TRBV6-2/TRBV6-3|few|NA
CASSYTEAYNSPLHF
TGTGCCAGCAGTTATACAGAGGCCTATAATTCACCCCTCCACTTT
>15|TRBJ2-6|TRBV20-1|few|NA
CSVARVSSGANVLTF
TGCAGTGTAGCCAGGGTCAGCTCTGGGGCCAACGTCCTGACTTTC
>11|TRBJ1-1|TRBV27|few|NA
CASSQGTRAFF
TGTGCCAGCAGCCAGGGGACACGGGCTTTCTTT
>12|TRBJ1-1|TRBV3-1|few|NA
CASSQGQAEAFF
TGTGCCAGCAGCCAGGGTCAGGCTGAAGCTTTCTTT
>17|TRBJ2-5|TRBV7-9|many|TRBD2
CASSSTETSGKGETQYF
TGTGCCAGCAGCTCAACCGAAACTAGCGGGAAAGGAGAGACCCAGTACTTC
>15|TRBJ2-1|TRBV4-1|NA|NA
CASSQVGGSRDEQFF
TGCGCCAGCAGCCAAGTGGGGGGCAGTAGAGATGAGCAGTTCTTC
>17|TRBJ1-1|TRBV7-9|many|TRBD1
CASRDRDGFHLNTEAFF
TGTGCCAGCAGAGACAGGGACGGTTTTCATTTGAACACTGAAGCTTTCTTT
>15|TRBJ1-1|TRBV9|NA|NA
CASSRSGSLNTEAFF
TGTGCCAGCAGCCGATCGGGAAGCCTTAACACTGAAGCTTTCTTT
>17|TRBJ2-3|TRBV6-6|many|TRBD2
CASSYPSGGTSTDTQYF
TGTGCCAGCAGTTACCCTAGCGGGGGAACTAGCACAGATACGCAGTATTTT
>13|TRBJ1-2|TRBV6-5|NA|NA
CASSYSRTYGYTF
TGTGCCAGCAGTTACTCCAGAACTTATGGCTACACCTTC
>14|TRBJ2-7|TRBV27|few|TRBD1
CASSPTTGTYEQYF
TGTGCCAGCAGTCCGACGACAGGGACCTACGAGCAGTACTTC
>15|TRBJ2-1|TRBV24-1|NA|TRBD1
CATSDTGGSYNEQFF
TGTGCCACCAGTGACACAGGGGGCTCCTACAATGAGCAGTTCTTC
>16|TRBJ2-1|TRBV4-2|few|TRBD2
CASSQDYASGHNEQFF
TGTGCCAGCAGCCAAGATTATGCTAGCGGTCACAATGAGCAGTTCTTC
>15|TRBJ2-3|TRBV11-2|NA|NA
CASSEIGGYTDTQYF
TGTGCCAGCAGCGAAATCGGGGGCTACACAGATACGCAGTATTTT
>14|TRBJ2-3|TRBV9|many|NA
CASSVDHSVDTQYF
TGTGCCAGCAGCGTAGACCATAGTGTGGATACGCAGTATTTT
>15|TRBJ2-7|TRBV19|NA|TRBD2
CASSIEEAGAREQYF
TGTGCCAGTAGTATTGAAGAAGCGGGAGCACGGGAGCAGTACTTC
>12|TRBJ1-5|TRBV20-1|NA|NA
CSALGGHQPQHF
TGCAGTGCTCTGGGCGGGCATCAGCCCCAGCATTTT
>16|TRBJ2-7|TRBV30|NA|NA
CAWSVLGGGTLYEQYF
TGTGCCTGGAGTGTACTTGGGGGGGGCACTCTTTACGAGCAGTACTTC
>12|TRBJ2-1|TRBV19|few|NA
CASSPGPRRQFF
TGTGCCAGTAGCCCGGGACCTCGGAGACAGTTCTTC
>15|TRBJ2-7|TRBV7-9|NA|NA
CASSRGTGISYEQYF
TGTGCCAGCAGCCGGGGGACGGGGATCTCCTACGAGCAGTACTTC
>16|TRBJ2-4|TRBV3-1|few|TRBD2
CASSQDEGAGVGIQYF
TGTGCCAGCAGCCAAGATGAGGGTGCGGGGGTCGGCATTCAGTACTTC
>12|TRBJ2-7|TRBV6-2/TRBV6-3|many|NA
CASSYGLYEQYF
TGTGCCAGCAGTTACGGTTTGTACGAGCAGTACTTC
>16|TRBJ2-3|TRBV6-5|once|NA
CASSASRVRVGDTQYF
TGTGCCAGCAGCGCCTCCCGGGTTAGGGTTGGCGATACGCAGTATTTT
>12|TRBJ2-7|TRBV10-3|few|NA
CAISDRNYEQYF
TGTGCCATCAGCGACAGAAACTACGAGCAGTACTTC
>15|TRBJ2-7|TRBV5-5|once|TRBD1
CASSLEGQRSYEQYF
TGTGCCAGCAGCTTGGAGGGACAGCGCTCCTACGAGCAGTACTTC
>14|TRBJ1-3|TRBV2|NA|NA
CASTPGQGRNTIHF
TGTGCCAGCACCCCGGGGCAGGGGAGAAACACCATACATTTT
>12|TRBJ2-1|TRBV6-2/TRBV6-3|NA|NA
CASSSDGNEQFF
TGTGCCAGCAGTTCGGATGGGAATGAGCAGTTCTTC
>18|TRBJ2-7|TRBV6-2/TRBV6-3|few|TRBD2
CASSKPGLAGGTSDEQYF
TGTGCCAGCAGTAAGCCGGGACTAGCGGGGGGCACGTCTGATGAGCAGTACTTC
>17|TRBJ2-2|TRBV6-1|NA|NA
CASSPWNGRGDTGELFF
TGTGCCAGCAGCCCTTGGAACGGGAGAGGCGACACCGGGGAGCTGTTTTTT